These T cell receptor beta chains were read from a single sample in a study of T cells in Graves' hyperthyroidism and ophthalmopathy. Using its own MiXCR run on the multiplex PCR reads, TCRdb lists one record per CDR3 protein. The sample has 640,000 or so distinct CDR3 sequences, 14% to 15% seen once. The sample consisted of blood. These receptors were collected from a woman between 35 and 50 years old with Graves' ophthalmopathy. Both conserved end residues are part of each CDR3. The D gene is left open where the match is weak. Some rows have no size entry. The others give once, few or many, or a class for an expanded clone.

j_gene | d_gene | abundance | v_gene | CDR3aa | CDR3nt
TRBJ1-2 | - | many | TRBV19 | CASSMAAPGISHGYTF | TGTGCCAGTAGTATGGCAGCCCCAGGGATTAGTCATGGCTACACCTTC
TRBJ2-5 | - | many | TRBV7-9 | CASSPGGVGTQYF | TGTGCCAGCAGCCCCGGAGGGGTTGGGACCCAGTACTTC
TRBJ2-3 | TRBD2 | many | TRBV29-1 | CSVEDRGSGTDTQYF | TGCAGCGTTGAAGATCGCGGGAGCGGCACAGATACGCAGTATTTT
TRBJ2-1 | TRBD2 | - | TRBV5-1 | CASSLGGRVSYNEQFF | TGCGCCAGCAGCTTGGGCGGGAGGGTCTCCTACAATGAGCAGTTCTTC
TRBJ1-1 | - | - | TRBV12-3/TRBV12-4 | CASSLPRIGAFF | TGTGCCAGCAGTTTACCCAGGATCGGGGCTTTCTTT
TRBJ2-7 | - | few | TRBV7-9 | CASSWGGQLVYEQYF | TGTGCCAGCAGCTGGGGGGGGCAACTCGTATACGAGCAGTACTTC
TRBJ1-5 | - | many | TRBV12-3/TRBV12-4 | CASSYDVQPQHF | TGTGCCAGCAGTTACGACGTTCAGCCCCAGCATTTT
TRBJ2-7 | TRBD2 | - | TRBV6-5 | CASSYGGGRYYEQYF | TGTGCCAGCAGTTACGGCGGGGGGCGGTACTACGAGCAGTACTTC
TRBJ2-1 | TRBD2 | many | TRBV5-1 | CASSLTGTSGGYNEQFF | TGCGCCAGCAGCTTGACCGGGACTAGCGGGGGTTACAATGAGCAGTTCTTC
TRBJ2-5 | TRBD2 | many | TRBV12-3/TRBV12-4 | CASGLAVQETQYF | TGTGCCAGCGGACTAGCGGTCCAAGAGACCCAGTACTTC
TRBJ1-1 | - | many | TRBV7-9 | CASSENYRIATEAFF | TGTGCCAGCAGCGAGAATTACAGGATTGCGACTGAAGCTTTCTTT
TRBJ2-7 | - | few | TRBV11-2 | CASSLSPGVSFEQYF | TGTGCCAGCAGCCTCTCCCCGGGTGTCAGTTTTGAGCAGTACTTC
TRBJ1-2 | - | many | TRBV29-1 | CSVDSRGGLYGYTF | TGCAGCGTTGATAGTAGAGGGGGACTCTATGGCTACACCTTC
TRBJ2-5 | - | - | TRBV7-2 | CASSLGLGRQETQYF | TGTGCCAGCAGCCTTGGGCTGGGGAGACAAGAGACCCAGTACTTC
TRBJ2-2 | - | many | TRBV3-1 | CASSQAVNTGELFF | TGTGCCAGCAGCCAAGCCGTCAACACCGGGGAGCTGTTTTTT
TRBJ2-5 | - | many | TRBV20-1 | CSARGYKGKGQETQYF | TGCAGTGCTAGGGGATACAAAGGTAAAGGTCAAGAGACCCAGTACTTC
TRBJ1-1 | - | many | TRBV6-1 | CASRTQGGPYTEAFF | TGTGCCAGCAGAACACAGGGAGGTCCGTACACTGAAGCTTTCTTT
TRBJ2-7 | - | many | TRBV30 | CAWNRGIDEQYF | TGTGCCTGGAATCGGGGGATCGACGAGCAGTACTTC
TRBJ1-2 | - | many | TRBV19 | CASSTGGSGYTF | TGTGCCAGTAGTACCGGGGGGTCGGGCTACACCTTC
TRBJ1-1 | - | many | TRBV30 | CAWRLNTEAFF | TGTGCCTGGAGGCTTAACACTGAAGCTTTCTTT
TRBJ1-1 | TRBD1 | many | TRBV6-1 | CASRDRDMNTEAFF | TGTGCCAGCAGGGACAGGGACATGAACACTGAAGCTTTCTTT
TRBJ2-6 | - | few | TRBV11-2 | CASSFGSGASGANVLTF | TGTGCCAGCAGCTTCGGGTCCGGGGCCTCTGGGGCCAACGTCCTGACTTTC
TRBJ1-2 | TRBD1 | many | TRBV28 | CASSFTSQGAGGYTF | TGTGCCAGCAGTTTTACATCACAGGGGGCTGGGGGCTACACCTTC
TRBJ2-7 | - | - | TRBV28 | CASRPARVISYEQYF | TGTGCCAGCAGACCCGCGAGGGTTATCTCCTACGAGCAGTACTTC
TRBJ2-7 | - | many | TRBV7-2 | CASSLELLAYEQYF | TGTGCCAGCAGCTTAGAGCTTCTGGCCTACGAGCAGTACTTC
TRBJ2-2 | - | many | TRBV24-1 | CATSGSVVTGELFF | TGTGCCACCAGTGGTAGCGTTGTAACCGGGGAGCTGTTTTTT
TRBJ2-2 | - | many | TRBV30 | CACITRDLRVTGELFF | TGTGCCTGTATAACCCGGGATCTTCGGGTCACCGGGGAGCTGTTTTTT
TRBJ2-7 | - | - | TRBV12-3/TRBV12-4 | CASSYGQPREQYF | TGTGCCAGCAGTTATGGCCAGCCGAGGGAGCAGTACTTC
TRBJ1-2 | - | many | TRBV7-3 | CASSPSPPRNYGYTF | TGTGCCAGCAGCCCCTCCCCTCCTAGGAACTATGGCTACACCTTC
TRBJ1-2 | TRBD1 | many | TRBV20-1 | CSAREAAGGGYTF | TGCAGTGCCCGGGAAGCTGCAGGGGGTGGCTACACCTTC
TRBJ1-2 | - | - | TRBV6-2/TRBV6-3 | CASSYSLNGTDYGYTF | TGTGCCAGCAGTTATTCCCTAAACGGAACAGACTATGGCTACACCTTC
TRBJ1-2 | - | many | TRBV19 | CASSRTSANYGYTF | TGTGCCAGTAGCCGCACCTCAGCTAACTATGGCTACACCTTC
TRBJ2-2 | - | many | TRBV11-2 | CASTLGAGGAGELFF | TGTGCCAGCACCCTGGGGGCAGGGGGGGCCGGGGAGCTGTTTTTT
TRBJ2-7 | TRBD1 | many | TRBV6-2/TRBV6-3 | CASSYRGRYEQYF | TGTGCCAGCAGTTACAGGGGGCGCTACGAGCAGTACTTC
TRBJ2-7 | TRBD2 | many | TRBV28 | CASSSGTGLAGRRQQYF | TGTGCCAGCAGTTCGGGGACGGGACTAGCGGGACGACGCCAGCAGTACTTC
TRBJ2-1 | TRBD2 | many | TRBV6-1 | CASTGLAVYNEQFF | TGTGCCAGTACGGGACTAGCGGTCTACAATGAGCAGTTCTTC
TRBJ1-1 | - | many | TRBV12-3/TRBV12-4 | CASSPSTVNTEAFF | TGTGCCAGCAGCCCCTCGACGGTGAACACTGAAGCTTTCTTT
TRBJ1-1 | TRBD1 | many | TRBV9 | CASSVGQGALITEAFF | TGTGCCAGCAGCGTGGGACAGGGGGCCCTAATCACTGAAGCTTTCTTT
TRBJ2-7 | - | many | TRBV19 | CASGLIYEQYF | TGTGCCAGCGGTTTAATCTACGAGCAGTACTTC
TRBJ1-1 | TRBD1 | few | TRBV30 | CAWSAPGTGANTEAFF | TGTGCCTGGAGTGCACCTGGGACAGGGGCGAACACTGAAGCTTTCTTT
TRBJ2-5 | - | few | TRBV5-1 | CASRVSSQETQYF | TGCGCCAGCAGGGTTAGCAGCCAAGAGACCCAGTACTTC